The rows below give T cell receptor beta chains drawn from one sample of a study of blood T cell repertoires in COVID-19. Method: immunoSEQ multiplex PCR; TCRdb's copy keeps in-frame clones and lacks some. The table lists about 280,000 clones, approximately 86% of them singletons, with about 1.9% in the top ten. Material for sequencing was peripheral blood. The receptors were gathered from a woman under 40 who had recovered from COVID-19. The CDR3 runs from the conserved cysteine through the conserved F or W. Each record gives: CDR3 protein, CDR3 DNA, J gene, V gene, D gene, clone size. D genes are given only for firm matches. Clone size is given for some rows only: seen once, a few or many times, or a class if the clone is expanded.

CDR3aa: CASSSTVNTEAFF; CDR3nt: TGTGCCAGTAGTTCGACAGTGAACACTGAAGCTTTCTTT; j_gene: TRBJ1-1; v_gene: TRBV19; d_gene: NA; abundance: NA
CDR3aa: CASSSTGTGGNGYTF; CDR3nt: TGTGCCAGCAGCTCCACCGGGACAGGGGGCAACGGCTACACCTTC; j_gene: TRBJ1-2; v_gene: TRBV7-9; d_gene: TRBD1; abundance: NA
CDR3aa: CASSPSGQGREKLFF; CDR3nt: TGCGCCAGCAGCCCCTCGGGACAGGGGAGAGAAAAACTGTTTTTT; j_gene: TRBJ1-4; v_gene: TRBV5-1; d_gene: TRBD1; abundance: few
CDR3aa: CASRDGTLERGYNEQFF; CDR3nt: TGTGCCAGCAGAGACGGGACCCTAGAACGGGGGTACAATGAGCAGTTCTTC; j_gene: TRBJ2-1; v_gene: TRBV7-9; d_gene: NA; abundance: NA
CDR3aa: CASSSTAGTVVEKLFF; CDR3nt: TGTGCCAGCAGCTCCACCGCGGGGACCGTTGTTGAAAAACTGTTTTTT; j_gene: TRBJ1-4; v_gene: TRBV11-1; d_gene: NA; abundance: once
CDR3aa: CASSSRQGYEQYF; CDR3nt: TGTGCCAGCAGTTCAAGACAGGGCTACGAGCAGTACTTC; j_gene: TRBJ2-7; v_gene: TRBV12-3/TRBV12-4; d_gene: TRBD1; abundance: NA
CDR3aa: CASSSTGTSGNTIYF; CDR3nt: TGTGCCAGCAGTTCTACTGGGACATCCGGAAACACCATATATTTT; j_gene: TRBJ1-3; v_gene: TRBV6-2/TRBV6-3; d_gene: NA; abundance: NA
CDR3aa: CASSSQGVQYF; CDR3nt: TGTGCCAGCAGTTCGCAGGGTGTTCAGTACTTC; j_gene: TRBJ2-7; v_gene: TRBV12-3/TRBV12-4; d_gene: NA; abundance: NA
CDR3aa: CASSLDSSGANVLTF; CDR3nt: TGCGCCAGCAGCTTGGACTCGAGCGGGGCCAACGTCCTGACTTTC; j_gene: TRBJ2-6; v_gene: TRBV5-1; d_gene: NA; abundance: NA
CDR3aa: CASSQPGQNYNEQFF; CDR3nt: TGTGCCAGCAGCCAACCGGGACAAAACTACAATGAGCAGTTCTTC; j_gene: TRBJ2-1; v_gene: TRBV3-1/TRBV3-2; d_gene: NA; abundance: NA
CDR3aa: CASSLTREETQYF; CDR3nt: TGTGCCAGCAGCTTAACACGGGAAGAGACCCAGTACTTC; j_gene: TRBJ2-5; v_gene: TRBV7-2; d_gene: NA; abundance: NA